The sequence of this TCR beta chain was determined in a study of post-analysis software for immune sequencing data. Study as a whole: Relapsing-remitting, secondary progressive and progressive-relapsing forms of multiple sclerosis all featured among disease courses. Study-level results: Five TRBV segments were significantly more frequent in patients than in controls. TRBV5-6, TRBV5-1 and TRBV20-1 were among these segments.

This CDR3 region has 14 residues. Germline CDR1 and CDR2: SGDLS and YYNGEE. Unique molecular identifiers were built into the TCR beta cDNA libraries. TCRdb recomputed calls from the PCR reads with MiXCR, one row per CDR3 protein. The sample records some 690,000 distinct CDR3 sequences, about 27% being singletons. For this clonotype: What it binds is unknown. This clone may be a read error of a much larger clone one base away.

Specimen: blood. J is TRBJ2-5 and V is TRBV9; the match to TRBD1 covers 7 bases. The sequence came from a girl aged 5-17 years with multiple sclerosis. In DNA, the CDR3 is TGTGCCGGCAGCCACGGGACAGTCGAAGAGACCCAGTACTTC. The encoded protein is CAGSHGTVEETQYF.